A selection of T cell receptor beta chains follows, all from one sample in a study of T-cell memory formation after mild COVID-19. TCRdb re-called the 5' RACE reads with MiXCR, one entry per CDR3 protein. The sample lists around 200,000 distinct CDR3 sequences, around 30% occurring once. Sequencing used PBMCs or a T cell subset sorted from them (not recorded which). Receptor source: an adult woman who had mild COVID-19 (a few samples of this study predate the infection). Cell type and time point are not known. The CDR3 runs from the conserved cysteine through the conserved F or W. Fields, in order: J gene, clone size, V gene, D gene, CDR3 protein, CDR3 DNA. A D gene is named only where the DNA matches it firmly. Expanded clones are given a class, and other clones once, few, many or no size at all.

TRBJ2-3	few	TRBV7-9	.	CASSLAILVSTDTQYF	TGTGCCAGCAGCTTAGCGATACTAGTAAGCACAGATACGCAGTATTTT
TRBJ2-3	.	TRBV9	.	CASSVDGESTDTGYF	TGTGCCAGCAGCGTAGACGGAGAGAGCACAGATACGGGGTATTTT
TRBJ2-2	.	TRBV24-1	.	CATSGARSGELFF	TGTGCCACCAGTGGGGCTAGGTCCGGGGAGCTGTTTTTT
TRBJ2-3	.	TRBV3-1	.	CASSHSRGVESTDTQYF	TGTGCCAGCAGCCACAGTCGCGGTGTAGAAAGCACAGATACGCAGTATTTT
TRBJ1-5	few	TRBV9	TRBD1	CASSVGQGDQPQHF	TGTGCCAGCAGCGTAGGACAGGGCGATCAGCCCCAGCATTTT
TRBJ1-3	.	TRBV7-6	.	CASSLDPRGYGDTIYF	TGTGCCAGCAGCTTAGACCCCCGGGGCTACGGAGACACCATATATTTT
TRBJ1-4	.	TRBV10-2	.	CASRQPGEKLFF	TGCGCCAGCAGGCAACCCGGTGAAAAACTGTTTTTT
TRBJ2-7	.	TRBV4-2	.	CASSPGVGGYEQYF	TGTGCCAGCAGTCCCGGGGTGGGAGGCTACGAGCAGTACTTC
TRBJ1-2	few	TRBV7-9	.	CASSVDTYYGYTF	TGTGCCAGCAGCGTGGACACCTACTATGGCTACACCTTC
TRBJ2-2	.	TRBV12-3/TRBV12-4	TRBD2	CASSLIAFGGDTGELFF	TGTGCCAGCAGTTTAATCGCTTTCGGGGGGGACACCGGGGAGCTGTTTTTT
TRBJ2-7	few	TRBV3-1	TRBD2	CASSPFGLAVYEQYF	TGTGCCAGCAGCCCGTTCGGACTAGCGGTTTACGAGCAGTACTTC
TRBJ2-2	.	TRBV9	.	CASSTWHGELFF	TGTGCCAGCAGCACCTGGCACGGGGAGCTGTTTTTT
TRBJ2-7	few	TRBV9	TRBD2	CASSVSASGTGEQYF	TGTGCCAGCAGCGTATCGGCTAGCGGGACCGGCGAGCAGTACTTC
TRBJ1-6	.	TRBV5-1	TRBD1	CASSTGQGNSPLHF	TGCGCCAGCAGCACCGGACAGGGAAATTCACCCCTCCACTTT